The 30 T cell receptor beta chains below all came from one sample that was sequenced in a study of blood T cells in healthy people across ages. A second roughly 7 to 12 cycle PCR used barcoded and J-beta primers. In TCRdb, the 5' RACE reads were re-called with MiXCR into one record per CDR3 protein. The table records over a million distinct CDR3 sequences, roughly 59% of them present only once. Source material: blood. The receptors here all came from a man younger than 35 in good health.

This rearrangement joins TRBV20-1 to TRBJ2-7, with 7 positions matching TRBD2. The CDR3 loop spans 15 amino acids. Germline V gene data show CDR1 as DFQATT and CDR2 as SNEGSKA (reference sequence). V gave up 2 bases and J gave up 5 bases; unmatched junction bases: 12. The CDR3 region is CSARTNLREGDEQYF. In nucleotides, the CDR3 is TGCAGTGCTAGAACAAACCTCAGGGAGGGCGACGAGCAGTACTTC.

The CDR3 reads CASPTVMNTEAFF. The CDR3 coding sequence is TGTGCCAGTCCAACGGTTATGAACACTGAAGCTTTCTTT. The V gene is TRBV11-2, the J gene TRBJ1-1; no clear D. The CDR3 extends over 13 amino acids. Germline-derived CDR1 and CDR2 are SGHAT and FQNNGV. The ends were cut back, 9 bases at V and 0 bases at J, with 11 bases in the middle.

In this sample, this clonotype turned up a few times. The chain recombines TRBV10-3 with TRBJ2-1; no firm D call. The V and J ends lost 0 bases and 4 bases respectively, with 7 bases between them. CDR1 is ENHRY, CDR2 SYGVKD, per germline. The CDR3 length is 14 residues. The DNA of the CDR3 is TGTGCCATCAGTGAGTCAGGGTATTACAATGAGCAGTTCTTC. Translating gives CAISESGYYNEQFF.

Written as DNA, the CDR3 is TGCGCCAGCAGCCCGACTACTTTCAACAATGAGCAGTTCTTC. It is translated as CASSPTTFNNEQFF. The V call is TRBV4-1, the J call TRBJ2-1; possibly TRBD2 for D (5 bases). Germline V lookup: CDR1 MGHRA, CDR2 YSYEKL. V lost 4 bases and J 5 bases, leaving 12 bases between the germline ends. The CDR3 covers 14 residues.

This clonotype was found a few times. The rearrangement joins TRBV6-6 to TRBJ2-1; no reliable D call. The CDR3 runs 11 residues. Per the germline V gene, CDR1 is MNHNY and CDR2 is SVGAGI (reference sequence). V lost 5 bases to trimming and J lost 12 bases, with 11 bases between them. DNA for the CDR3: TGTGCCAGCAGTCCTCCGGGTCTGCAGTTCTTC. Translated: CASSPPGLQFF.

This chain connects TRBV2 to TRBJ2-5; 11 bases agree with TRBD1. The J call is doubtful: the DNA matches TRBJ2-7 better. Germline V gives CDR1 SNHLY, CDR2 FYNNEI. The CDR3 is 13 residues long. The CDR3 DNA sequence: TGTGCCAGCAATGGACAGGGGGCGGACGAGCAGTACTTC. It is translated as CASNGQGADEQYF.

The genes are TRBV28 and TRBJ2-5, with D perhaps matching TRBD1 (6 bases). Germline loops: CDR1 MDHEN, CDR2 SYDVKM. The CDR3 length is 14 residues. V lost 7 bases and J 11 bases, leaving 23 bases between the germline ends. CDR3 loop: CASTDSDRLGEQYF. CDR3 DNA sequence: TGTGCCAGCACAGACTCCGACAGGTTAGGGGAGCAGTACTTC. The whole variable domain, filled in from reference TRBV28 and TRBJ2-5, reads DVKVTQSSRYLVKRTGEKVFLECVQDMDHENMFWYRQDPGLGLRLIYFSYDVKMKEKGDIPEGYSVSREKKERFSLILESASTNQTSMYLCASTDSDRLGEQYFGPGTRLLVL.

This chain links TRBV11-3 with TRBJ2-1; 9 nucleotides match TRBD1. Losses at the gene ends were 0 bases for V and 1 base for J; bases not matched to a gene: 1. The CDR3 totals 16 residues. CDR1 is SGHNT and CDR2 is YENEEA in the germline V gene. The DNA for the CDR3 is TGTGCCAGCAGCTTAGAGGGGACAGGGTCCTACAATGAGCAGTTCTTC. Its translation is CASSLEGTGSYNEQFF.

This chain links TRBV5-1 with TRBJ2-4; D is possibly TRBD1 or TRBD2 (5 bases each). The J call could be wrong; TRBJ2-7 is a better fit for the DNA end. Germline assignment: CDR1 SGHRS and CDR2 YFSETQ. The CDR3 spans 15 residues. The DNA of the CDR3 is TGCGCCAGCAGCTTCGGGACGACAGTAACCTACGAGCAGTACTTC. Its translation is CASSFGTTVTYEQYF.

The chain recombines TRBV4-1 with TRBJ2-5, with D perhaps TRBD2 (6 bases). This CDR3 has 14 residues. Trimming left V 1 base short and J 4 bases short, with 10 bases between. Germline V lookup: CDR1 MGHRA, CDR2 YSYEKL. This chain's CDR3 is CASSQVLRGETQYF. Here the CDR3 DNA reads TGCGCCAGCAGCCAAGTCTTGCGGGGAGAGACCCAGTACTTC.

This chain joins TRBV7-2 and TRBJ2-5, with a possible D match to TRBD2 (6 bases). Per the germline V gene, CDR1 is SGHTA and CDR2 is FQGNSA. V was cut by 6 bases and J by 4 bases, with 12 bases left in between. The CDR3 loop spans 13 amino acids. CDR3 region: CASSPDGGETQYF. In DNA, the CDR3 is TGTGCCAGCAGTCCGGACGGGGGAGAGACCCAGTACTTC.

Here the CDR3 reads CASSYRTRANEQFF. The CDR3 coding sequence is TGTGCCAGCAGTTACCGGACAAGGGCCAACGAGCAGTTCTTC. The chain employs TRBV6-2 or TRBV6-3 and TRBJ2-1; D is possibly TRBD1 (5 bases). The V end lost 2 bases, the J end lost 10 bases, and 15 bases lay between the germline ends. The CDR3 has 14 residues. Germline V gene sequence: CDR1 MNHEY, CDR2 SVGEGT.

The chain has TRBV5-1 and TRBJ2-2; D unresolved. This CDR3 is built from 16 residues. With 3 bases removed from V and 1 base from J, the gap between germline ends came to 13 bases. In germline, CDR1 is SGHRS, CDR2 YFSETQ. CDR3 nucleotides: TGCGCCAGCAGCTCCCAGCCCCCAGGGAACACCGGGGAGCTGTTTTTT. Its protein product is CASSSQPPGNTGELFF.

The V gene is TRBV3-1, the J gene TRBJ1-5; perhaps TRBD1 as D (6 bases). Between the trimmed V and J ends, which lost 6 bases and 7 bases, there was a span of 10 bases. This CDR3 comprises 12 residues. Germline-derived CDR1 and CDR2 are LGHDT and YNNKEL (reference sequence). As DNA, the CDR3 is TGTGCCAGCAGTTACACAGGGCAGCCCCAGCATTTT. Amino acid sequence: CASSYTGQPQHF.

This clonotype was detected once. V is TRBV20-1 and J is TRBJ1-2; D is ambiguous. V lost 1 base and J lost 0, with 12 bases in between. The CDR3 is 15 residues long. Germline-derived CDR1 and CDR2 are DFQATT and SNEGSKA (reference sequence). The CDR3 DNA reads as TGCAGTGCTAGAGTTCGGGTTAAATCTAACTATGGCTACACCTTC. It encodes CSARVRVKSNYGYTF.

V and J are TRBV6-1 and TRBJ1-2; D remains ambiguous. Trimming pared 11 bases from V and 6 bases from J, leaving 10 bases between. The CDR3 spans 10 residues. CDR1 and CDR2 from the germline V gene are MNHNS and SASEGT. CDR3 residues: CAGIRDGYTF. CDR3 nucleotides: TGTGCCGGCATTAGGGATGGCTACACCTTC.

The V call is TRBV7-6, the J call TRBJ2-1; D is possibly TRBD1 (5 bases). The J call is in doubt because the DNA end fits TRBJ2-7 better. Germline V gives CDR1 SGHVS, CDR2 FNYEAQ. The CDR3 spans 14 residues. CDR3 amino acids: CASSITGFHNEQYF. CDR3 nucleotide sequence: TGTGCCAGCAGCATCACAGGTTTCCACAATGAGCAGTACTTC.

The chain employs TRBV20-1 and TRBJ2-1, with D unclear. The CDR3 spans 13 residues. CDR1 and CDR2 (germline): DFQATT, SNEGSKA (reference sequence). The V and J ends lost 1 base and 4 bases respectively, with 8 bases between them. The CDR3 sequence is CSARGTAYNEQFF. The CDR3 DNA sequence: TGCAGTGCTAGAGGGACCGCGTACAATGAGCAGTTCTTC.

The gene calls are TRBV6-6 and TRBJ1-6, with 9 positions matching TRBD1. The CDR3 is 15 amino acids. Germline CDR1 MNHNY, CDR2 SVGAGI (reference sequence). V dropped 9 bases and J dropped 5; count of bases not matched to a gene: 8. The CDR3 DNA is TGTGCCAGTTGTGACAGGGGGTCGAATAATTCACCCCTCCACTTT. Translated, it gives CASCDRGSNNSPLHF.

The chain couples TRBV7-2 to TRBJ1-3, with D unclear. CDR1 SGHTA and CDR2 FQGNSA come from the germline V gene. The CDR3 runs to 14 residues. V was trimmed by 3 bases and J by 6 bases, leaving 12 bases between them. The CDR3 region is CASSFSPFENTIYF. CDR3 coding DNA: TGTGCCAGCAGCTTTAGTCCCTTCGAAAACACCATATATTTT.

This chain connects TRBV20-1 to TRBJ2-1; D might be TRBD1 or TRBD2, each matching 5 bases. Germline CDR1 reads DFQATT; CDR2 reads SNEGSKA (reference sequence). The CDR3 has 11 residues. CDR3 sequence: CKVGRYNEQFF. CDR3 nucleotide sequence: TGCAAAGTGGGACGCTACAATGAGCAGTTCTTC.

A few counts support this clonotype. V usage is TRBV20-1 and J usage is TRBJ2-7; TRBD1 aligns across 10 bases. CDR1 and CDR2 from the germline V gene are DFQATT and SNEGSKA (reference sequence). The CDR3 is 17 residues long. After removal of 6 bases from V and 1 base from J, the junction contained 15 bases not matched to a gene. CDR3 region: CSAVQGQGIPYSYEQYF. CDR3 coding DNA: TGCAGTGCGGTCCAGGGACAGGGGATTCCTTATTCCTACGAGCAGTACTTC.

This chain connects TRBV15 to TRBJ2-7; D gene unclear. V was shortened by 7 bases and J by 2 bases, with 9 bases between the two germline ends. CDR1 and CDR2 from the germline V gene are LNHNV and YYDKDF (reference sequence). The CDR3 spans 12 residues. CDR3 nucleotide sequence: TGTGCCACCAAAGGGAACACCTACGAGCAGTACTTC. Protein sequence: CATKGNTYEQYF. Looking up the rest from reference TRBV15 and TRBJ2-7 gives the full variable domain: DAMVIQNPRYQVTQFGKPVTLSCSQTLNHNVMYWYQQKSSQAPKLLFHYYDKDFNNEADTPDNFQSRRPNTSFCFLDIRSPGLGDTAMYLCATKGNTYEQYFGPGTRLTVT.

V gene TRBV4-1 combines with J gene TRBJ1-1; a possible D gene is TRBD1 (6 bases). V lost 0 bases and J 0 bases, leaving 26 bases between the germline ends. CDR1 MGHRA and CDR2 YSYEKL come from the germline V gene. This CDR3 comprises 21 residues. The CDR3: CASSQEPQGFVSGKVNTEAFF. CDR3 sequence (DNA): TGCGCCAGCAGCCAAGAGCCACAGGGATTTGTTTCCGGGAAAGTGAACACTGAAGCTTTCTTT.

The chain carries TRBV4-3 and TRBJ1-2; no clear D. The CDR3 consists of 14 residues. Trimming left V 0 bases short and J 7 bases short, with 12 bases between. Germline values: CDR1 LGHNA, CDR2 YSLEER. As DNA, the CDR3 is TGCGCCAGCAGCCAAGATCAAAGGAATGGTGGCTACACCTTC. Translated: CASSQDQRNGGYTF.

The chain recombines TRBV7-9 with TRBJ1-5, with D tentatively TRBD1 (5 bases). CDR1 and CDR2 from the germline V gene are SEHNR and FQNEAQ (reference sequence). The V end lost 6 bases, the J end lost 2 bases, and 8 bases lay between the germline ends. The CDR3 consists of 13 residues. The chain's CDR3 is CASRLGGNQPQHF. DNA for the CDR3: TGTGCCAGCAGGCTAGGGGGCAATCAGCCCCAGCATTTT. Combining the CDR3 with reference TRBV7-9 and TRBJ1-5 gives the whole variable domain DTGVSQNPRHKITKRGQNVTFRCDPISEHNRLYWYRQTLGQGPEFLTYFQNEAQLEKSRLLSDRFSAERPKGSFSTLEIQRTEQGDSAMYLCASRLGGNQPQHFGDGTRLSIL.

The CDR3 is CASSSPTGGEQYF. CDR3 sequence (DNA): TGTGCCAGCAGCTCACCGACGGGGGGCGAGCAGTACTTC. V and J are TRBV7-2 and TRBJ2-7; 7 nucleotides agree with TRBD2. Germline values: CDR1 SGHTA, CDR2 FQGNSA. CDR3 length: 13 residues. V lost 4 bases and J lost 6; bases outside the gene matches: 6.

Concerning this clonotype itself: A much larger clone lies a single base off, so this may be a read error. CDR3 DNA: TGTGCCATCAGTGCCCCGGGGCCGGATACGCAGTATTTT. Translating gives CAISAPGPDTQYF. The chain carries TRBV6-2 or TRBV6-3 and TRBJ2-3; D is possibly TRBD1 or TRBD2 (5 bases each). Germline CDR1 MNHEY, CDR2 SVGEGT. The CDR3 consists of 13 residues.

The genes are TRBV29-1 and TRBJ2-5, with 12 bases aligning to TRBD2. The CDR3 sequence is 17 residues long. The V gene's germline CDR1 is SQVTM and CDR2 ANQGSEA. After removal of 3 bases from V and 4 bases from J, the junction contained 12 bases not matched to a gene. In DNA form, the CDR3 reads TGCAGCGTTGACAACGTGGCTAGCGGGGGGGATCTAGAGACCCAGTACTTC. This encodes CSVDNVASGGDLETQYF.

This chain links TRBV27 with TRBJ2-7, with D perhaps given as TRBD1 or TRBD2 (6 bases each). The V gene's germline CDR1 is MNHEY and CDR2 SMNVEV (reference sequence). The CDR3 covers 13 residues. Between the trimmed V and J ends, which lost 7 bases and 6 bases, there was a span of 16 bases. DNA for the CDR3: TGTGCCAGCAACCCTTTGGGGGGCCCCGAGCAGTACTTC. This codes for CASNPLGGPEQYF.